This T cell receptor beta chain stems from a study of CD8 T cells in ankylosing spondylitis. This clonotype was observed many times. From the 5' RACE reads, TCRdb called clonotypes with MiXCR, one entry per CDR3 protein. The sample lists hundreds of thousands of distinct CDR3 sequences, 20% occurring once. The TCR sequence derives from a male donor with ankylosing spondylitis or in good health (not recorded which). Sequencing was done on a sample of blood, either unsorted or a sorted T cell fraction (not recorded which).

CDR3 amino acids: CASSLLENTGELFF. DNA of the CDR3: TGTGCCAGCAGCTTATTAGAGAACACCGGGGAGCTGTTTTTT. V is TRBV11-1 and J is TRBJ2-2; D is ambiguous. The V end lost 2 bases, the J end lost 1 base, and 5 bases lay between the germline ends. Looked up from germline, CDR1 is SGHAT and CDR2 is FQDESV (reference sequence). This CDR3 is 14 amino acids long.